This T cell receptor beta chain was profiled in a study of cytomegalovirus exposure and HLA in healthy donors. Overall study findings and caveats: Productive status was seen about 90% or about 30% of the time for most TCR beta V segments in an earlier analysis. A classifier reportedly called cytomegalovirus status with high sensitivity and specificity. Cytomegalovirus-associated status was assigned to fewer than 200 TCR beta chains.

Worth noting for this clone: Its target is unknown.

Researchers ran the PCR with 60 Vbeta and 13 Jbeta primers. Data came from immunoSEQ multiplex PCR; TCRdb stores just in-frame clones and leaves some out. The sample has around 75,000 clones, and its top ten clones hold 4% to 5.5%. Trimming removed 7 bases at V and 3 bases at J, with 13 bases between. The CDR3 covers 13 residues. Germline V gene data show CDR1 as SNHLY and CDR2 as FYNNEI. Specimen: PBMCs. V usage is TRBV2 and J usage is TRBJ2-7; weak D call: TRBD2 (5 bases). The origin of this receptor is a man in his forties or fifties in good health and CMV-seronegative. The CDR3: CASIAAVNYEQYF. The CDR3, as DNA: TGTGCCAGCATCGCAGCGGTCAACTACGAGCAGTACTTC.